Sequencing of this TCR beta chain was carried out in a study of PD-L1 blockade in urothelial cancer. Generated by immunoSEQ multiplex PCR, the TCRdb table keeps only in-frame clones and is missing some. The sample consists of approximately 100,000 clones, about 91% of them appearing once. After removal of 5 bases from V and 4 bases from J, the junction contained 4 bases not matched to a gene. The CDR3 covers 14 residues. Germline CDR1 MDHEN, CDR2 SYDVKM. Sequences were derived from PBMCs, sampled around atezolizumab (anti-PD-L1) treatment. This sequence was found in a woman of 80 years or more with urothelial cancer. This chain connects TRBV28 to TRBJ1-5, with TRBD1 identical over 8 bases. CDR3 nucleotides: TGTGCCAGCAGTCCAGGACAGGGTAATCAGCCCCAGCATTTT. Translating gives CASSPGQGNQPQHF. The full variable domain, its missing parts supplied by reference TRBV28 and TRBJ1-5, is DVKVTQSSRYLVKRTGEKVFLECVQDMDHENMFWYRQDPGLGLRLIYFSYDVKMKEKGDIPEGYSVSREKKERFSLILESASTNQTSMYLCASSPGQGNQPQHFGDGTRLSIL.